These 25 T cell receptor beta chains share one sample of origin, sequenced in a study of blood T cell repertoires in COVID-19. The assay was immunoSEQ multiplex PCR, and TCRdb's table has in-frame clones only and misses some. Counted here are approximately 97,000 clones, less than 90% occurring once; the ten biggest clones make up roughly a sixth. The material sequenced was peripheral blood. These receptor sequences come from a woman older than 75 with acute or convalescent COVID-19.

This clone was counted only a few times. The CDR3 is CSVSRGPSTNEKLFF. In DNA, the CDR3 is TGCAGCGTCAGCCGCGGGCCGTCAACTAATGAAAAACTGTTTTTT. The chain recombines TRBV29-1 with TRBJ1-4, with D unclear. Germline-derived CDR1 and CDR2 are SQVTM and ANQGSEA. The CDR3 contains 15 residues. V was shortened by 6 bases and J by 0 bases, with 14 bases between the two germline ends.

This clone has a single count. V is TRBV6-5 and J is TRBJ2-1; 11 bases are shared with TRBD2. From germline, CDR1 is MNHEY and CDR2 SVGAGI. CDR3 length equals 16 residues. V dropped 1 base and J dropped 7; count of bases not matched to a gene: 6. Here the CDR3 reads CASSYLGTSGRNEQFF. CDR3 in DNA: TGTGCCAGCAGTTACTTAGGGACTAGCGGAAGAAATGAGCAGTTCTTC.

This clone appeared a few times. The V gene is TRBV3-1 (or the pseudogene TRBV3-2), the J gene TRBJ2-5; the D gene is possibly TRBD2 (6 bases). The CDR3 is 13 residues long. Germline loops: CDR1 LGHDT, CDR2 YNNKEL (reference sequence). V lost 1 base and J 10 bases, leaving 13 bases between the germline ends. The CDR3 DNA sequence: TGTGCCAGCAGCCAAGGGGCCCCCGGGGGCCAGTACTTC. This codes for CASSQGAPGGQYF.

This clone was observed a single time. This chain links TRBV9 with TRBJ2-5; TRBD2 agrees at 9 bases. The length of the CDR3 is 16 residues. CDR1 is SGDLS and CDR2 is YYNGEE in the germline V gene. Trimming removed 0 bases from V and 3 bases from J; junction bases left unmatched: 6. DNA of the CDR3: TGTGCCAGCAGCGTAGGAGGCGGGGGGGTAAAAGAGACCCAGTACTTC. Encoded protein: CASSVGGGGVKETQYF.

This clone was seen a single time. The CDR3 DNA is TGTGCCAGCAGCCAGGGGACTAGCGCAACAGATACGCAGTATTTT. As protein: CASSQGTSATDTQYF. This chain joins TRBV3-1 (or the pseudogene TRBV3-2) and TRBJ2-3; 10 bases are shared with TRBD2. J gave up 3 bases and V 3 bases, and 3 bases lay outside the gene matches. Germline V gene sequence: CDR1 LGHDT, CDR2 YNNKEL (reference sequence). This CDR3 spans 15 amino acids.

This rearrangement joins TRBV10-3 to TRBJ2-3; D perhaps matches TRBD2 (7 bases). The CDR3 covers 15 residues. V was pared by 3 bases and J by 0 bases, with 10 bases between. Germline CDR1 ENHRY, CDR2 SYGVKD. The CDR3: CAISDGGASTDTQYF. The DNA of the CDR3 is TGTGCCATCAGTGATGGGGGGGCTAGCACAGATACGCAGTATTTT.

The V gene is TRBV2, the J gene TRBJ1-1, with 9 positions matching TRBD1. Trimming at V came to 6 bases and at J to 5 bases, leaving 7 bases not matched to a gene. The germline CDR1 and CDR2 sequences are SNHLY and FYNNEI. The CDR3 contains 14 residues. The DNA of the CDR3 is TGTGCCAGCAGGGGGACAGGGACTGGTACTGAAGCTTTCTTT. Protein sequence: CASRGTGTGTEAFF.

The CDR3 reads CASTSMRPVGANVLTF. In nucleotides, the CDR3 is TGTGCCAGCACCTCAATGAGGCCGGTCGGGGCCAACGTCCTGACTTTC. V gene TRBV11-3 combines with J gene TRBJ2-6, with unresolved D. Deletions cut 7 bases from V and 4 bases from J, with 17 bases between. CDR3 length: 16 residues. Germline V gives CDR1 SGHNT, CDR2 YENEEA.

The chain recombines TRBV2 with TRBJ1-4; 8 bases agree with TRBD1. This CDR3 contains 15 residues. Per germline, CDR1 SNHLY and CDR2 FYNNEI. Trimming cost V 6 bases and J 3 bases; bases outside gene matches: 6. The CDR3 DNA reads as TGTGCCAGCAGGAGGAAGACAGGGGCTAATGAAAAACTGTTTTTT. Its protein is CASRRKTGANEKLFF.

The chain joins TRBV25-1 to TRBJ2-7; D is possibly TRBD1 (6 bases). The germline V and J ends were trimmed by 11 bases and 5 bases, with 13 bases remaining between them. The CDR3 runs 11 residues. Germline CDR1 reads MGHDK; CDR2 reads SYGVNS. CDR3 coding DNA: TGTGCCGTCCAAACAGGGCACGAGCAGTACTTC. Translating gives CAVQTGHEQYF.

The V call is TRBV5-4, the J call TRBJ2-3; possibly TRBD1 for D (6 bases). This CDR3 has 17 amino acids. The ends were cut back, 0 bases at V and 3 bases at J, with 17 bases in the middle. The germline V gene has CDR1 SGHNT and CDR2 YYREEE (reference sequence). The CDR3 DNA is TGTGCCAGCAGCTTGGGGCGACAGGCGTTTTTGACAGATACGCAGTATTTT. Its translation is CASSLGRQAFLTDTQYF.

The V gene is TRBV6-5, the J gene TRBJ2-7; a weak D match, TRBD2 (5 bases). Germline V gene data show CDR1 as MNHEY and CDR2 as SVGAGI. This CDR3 is 15 amino acids long. V was pared by 2 bases and J by 3 bases, with 14 bases between. CDR3 region: CASSYILGLNYEQYF. CDR3 bases: TGTGCCAGCAGTTACATACTAGGCTTGAACTACGAGCAGTACTTC.

The gene calls are TRBV7-9 and TRBJ2-7; TRBD1 agrees at 7 bases. Germline V gene data show CDR1 as SEHNR and CDR2 as FQNEAQ (reference sequence). The CDR3 extends over 15 amino acids. V lost 6 bases, J lost 1 base, and 9 bases stayed unmatched. The CDR3 region is CASSRTGTWSYEQYF. Written as DNA, the CDR3 is TGTGCCAGCAGTCGGACAGGTACTTGGTCCTACGAGCAGTACTTC.

The chain couples TRBV12-3 or TRBV12-4 to TRBJ2-7; no clear D. The length of the CDR3 is 13 residues. V lost 7 bases and J lost 0, with 10 bases in between. The CDR3 region has the DNA TGTGCCAGCACCCCGGGTATCTCCTACGAGCAGTACTTC. This gives the protein CASTPGISYEQYF.

This chain joins TRBV7-3 and TRBJ1-1; D not resolved. Trimming left V 3 bases short and J 0 bases short, with 8 bases between. The germline gives CDR1 SGHTA, CDR2 FQGTGA. The CDR3 is 14 amino acids. CDR3 amino acids: CASSFGGLNTEAFF. CDR3 nucleotides: TGTGCCAGCAGCTTTGGCGGGTTGAACACTGAAGCTTTCTTT. Full variable domain (outside the CDR3, taken from reference TRBV7-3 and TRBJ1-1): GAGVSQTPSNKVTEKGKYVELRCDPISGHTALYWYRQSLGQGPEFLIYFQGTGAADDSGLPNDRFFAVRPEGSVSTLKIQRTERGDSAVYLCASSFGGLNTEAFFGQGTRLTVV.

The chain couples TRBV4-1 to TRBJ2-3, with D possibly TRBD2 on 6 matching bases. The CDR3 spans 17 residues. Germline V lookup: CDR1 MGHRA, CDR2 YSYEKL. Trimming removed 3 bases at V and 2 bases at J, with 18 bases between. CDR3 coding DNA: TGCGCCAGCAGCCAGGTACATTCGGGACTGTACACAGATACGCAGTATTTT. Protein sequence: CASSQVHSGLYTDTQYF.

The V gene is TRBV10-3, the J gene TRBJ1-2; perhaps TRBD1 as D (5 bases). Germline V CDR1 and CDR2: ENHRY, SYGVKD. V gave up 10 bases and J gave up 6 bases, with 21 bases separating them. There are 14 residues in the CDR3. The CDR3 spells CATTSLGGQDGYTF. The CDR3 DNA sequence: TGTGCCACGACGAGTTTGGGGGGTCAAGATGGCTACACCTTC.

V and J are TRBV19 and TRBJ1-5; 8 bases fit TRBD1. The CDR3 contains 15 residues. The J segment lost 7 bases and the V segment lost 0 bases, leaving 5 bases of the junction unmatched. CDR1 is LNHDA and CDR2 is SQIVND in the germline V gene (reference sequence). For the CDR3, the DNA is TGTGCCAGTAGTATAGACAGGGGGCAGGGGCAGCCCCAGCATTTT. Translating it yields CASSIDRGQGQPQHF.

This chain connects TRBV28 to TRBJ2-4; the D gene is possibly TRBD2 (5 bases). Germline V gene data show CDR1 as MDHEN and CDR2 as SYDVKM. This CDR3 has 15 amino acids. With 3 bases removed from V and 0 bases from J, the gap between germline ends came to 9 bases. The CDR3 DNA reads TGTGCCAGCAGTTTTCGGAGGCTAGCCAAAAACATTCAGTACTTC. Translated, it gives CASSFRRLAKNIQYF.

The chain recombines TRBV25-1 with TRBJ1-1, with D tentatively TRBD1 (6 bases). This CDR3 has 15 residues. Germline CDR1 reads MGHDK; CDR2 reads SYGVNS. Trimming removed 1 base at V and 0 bases at J, with 9 bases between. The DNA of the CDR3 is TGTGCCAGCAGTGAATGGGGGCAGCTGAACACTGAAGCTTTCTTT. Translation gives CASSEWGQLNTEAFF.

This clone was detected only a few times. This rearrangement joins TRBV11-3 to TRBJ2-2; D may be TRBD1 (6 bases). CDR1 and CDR2 (germline): SGHNT, YENEEA. Deletions cut 4 bases from V and 6 bases from J, with 12 bases between. CDR3 length: 14 amino acids. CDR3 protein: CASSSHRVAGELFF. For the CDR3, the DNA is TGTGCCAGCAGCTCCCACAGGGTGGCCGGGGAGCTGTTTTTT.

The chain is built from TRBV9 and TRBJ1-1; no clear D. The germline V and J ends were trimmed by 4 bases and 6 bases, with 19 bases remaining between them. The CDR3 is 15 residues long. Germline CDR1 is SGDLS and CDR2 is YYNGEE. The CDR3 nucleotides are TGTGCCAGCAGCCCCTCTGGTGAGGGATTGTCTGAAGCTTTCTTT. Translating gives CASSPSGEGLSEAFF.

CDR3 sequence reads: CSATYLYEQYF. The CDR3 bases are TGCAGTGCTACCTACCTCTACGAGCAGTACTTC. This chain links TRBV20-1 with TRBJ2-7; D is unresolved. This CDR3 contains 11 residues. V gave up 4 bases and J gave up 3 bases, with 7 bases separating them. Germline assignment: CDR1 DFQATT and CDR2 SNEGSKA (reference sequence).

The genes are TRBV6-5 and TRBJ1-4, with D possibly matching TRBD1 (5 bases). The CDR3 runs to 12 residues. The germline gives CDR1 MNHEY, CDR2 SVGAGI. The V and J ends lost 11 bases and 6 bases respectively, with 13 bases between them. The CDR3 coding sequence is TGTGCCGAGAGCAAGGGGTATGAAAAACTGTTTTTT. It is translated as CAESKGYEKLFF.

This clone came up a few times. The V call is TRBV5-1, the J call TRBJ1-4, with 10 bases lining up with TRBD1. Germline V gene lookup returns CDR1 SGHRS and CDR2 YFSETQ. The CDR3 is 15 residues long. J gave up 8 bases and V 2 bases, and 6 bases lay outside the gene matches. The DNA of the CDR3 is TGCGCCAGCAGCTTTACCGGGACAGGGGACGAAAAACTGTTTTTT. Translating gives CASSFTGTGDEKLFF.